This entry lists 15 T cell receptor beta chains sequenced from one sample in a study of OX40 agonist ivuxolimab in advanced cancers. Library construction relied on the immunoSEQ multiplex PCR assay. As stored in TCRdb, this immuneACCESS dataset retains in-frame rearrangements with V and J assigned. A fraction of the clones does not appear; measured against another copy, unresolved V genes explain less than half of the discrepancy, and the remainder lacks a known reason. Here the sample has approximately 82,000 clones; 75% to 90% occur a single time. Clones ranked in the top ten supply approximately 2.3% of the sample. Material: CD4+ or CD8+ T cells sorted from blood, obtained in a trial of the OX40 agonist ivuxolimab. These receptors came from an adult with an advanced solid tumor such as melanoma, head and neck, liver or kidney cancer.

The CDR3 is CASSSDFQTSYEQYF. In DNA, the CDR3 is TGTGCCAGCAGCTCGGATTTCCAAACCTCCTACGAGCAGTACTTC. The rearrangement joins TRBV11-2 to TRBJ2-7, with D uncertain. The V gene lost 4 bases and the J gene lost 0 bases, with 13 bases spanning the gap. The germline CDR1 and CDR2 sequences are SGHAT and FQNNGV. This CDR3 comprises 15 residues.

This clone was counted a single time. The chain links TRBV12-5 to TRBJ1-2; D is undetermined. V was clipped by 0 bases and J by 4 bases, with 12 bases between them. Germline assignment: CDR1 LGHNT and CDR2 FRNRAP. This CDR3 has 15 amino acids. Here the CDR3 DNA reads TGTGCTAGTGGTTTGGTAGGACGCTCCCCCTATGGCTACACCTTC. Amino acid sequence: CASGLVGRSPYGYTF.

This clone was detected once. The rearrangement links TRBV18 to TRBJ2-3; D possibly corresponds to TRBD2 (7 bases). Germline V CDR1 and CDR2: KGHSH, LQKENI. The germline V and J ends were trimmed by 4 bases and 2 bases, with 16 bases remaining between them. The CDR3 has 16 residues. This chain's CDR3 is CASSLGGGANTDTQYF. DNA for the CDR3: TGTGCCAGCTCACTAGGAGGGGGGGCGAACACAGATACGCAGTATTTT.

This sequence joins TRBV29-1 and TRBJ2-3; the D is unclear. Germline lookup yields CDR1 SQVTM and CDR2 ANQGSEA. V lost 3 bases and J lost 6, with 7 bases in between. The CDR3 covers 11 residues. The CDR3 coding sequence is TGCAGCGTTGATCCAATCGATACGCAGTATTTT. Its translation: CSVDPIDTQYF.

This rearrangement joins TRBV11-2 to TRBJ1-2; weak D call: TRBD1 (6 bases). Trimming left V 2 bases short and J 3 bases short, with 13 bases between. This CDR3 comprises 15 residues. From germline, CDR1 is SGHAT and CDR2 FQNNGV. CDR3 in DNA: TGTGCCAGCAGCTTAAACAGGGATTCATACTATGGCTACACCTTC. Its translation is CASSLNRDSYYGYTF.

The DNA for the CDR3 is TGTGCCAGCAGCGGGTGGAACACTGAAGCTTTCTTT. This codes for CASSGWNTEAFF. This rearrangement joins TRBV7-6 to TRBJ1-1; D is ambiguous. Germline V gene data show CDR1 as SGHVS and CDR2 as FNYEAQ. The CDR3 length is 12 residues. The V and J ends lost 5 bases and 1 base respectively, with 5 bases between them. The full variable domain, with the rest looked up from reference TRBV7-6 and TRBJ1-1, is GAGVSQSPRYKVTKRGQDVALRCDPISGHVSLYWYRQALGQGPEFLTYFNYEAQQDKSGLPNDRFSAERPEGSISTLTIQRTEQRDSAMYRCASSGWNTEAFFGQGTRLTVV.

This chain connects TRBV5-1 to TRBJ2-3; possible D gene TRBD1, 6 bases. The CDR3 loop spans 16 amino acids. The V end was cut by 0 bases, the J end by 0 bases, with 11 bases between. Looked up from germline, CDR1 is SGHRS and CDR2 is YFSETQ. In DNA, the CDR3 is TGCGCCAGCAGCTTGGAAGACAGGCCTAGCACAGATACGCAGTATTTT. Its translation: CASSLEDRPSTDTQYF.

On this clone itself: One junction end does not reproduce the germline sequence, and a read error may be involved. The chain recombines TRBV7-9 with TRBJ1-4, with D unresolved. The CDR3 consists of 14 residues. The germline gives CDR1 SEHNR, CDR2 FQNEAQ (reference sequence). The CDR3 DNA sequence: TGTGCCAGCGGCTTTGGGCGATTCAGTGAAAAACTGTTTTTT. Protein product: CASGFGRFSEKLFF.

The rearrangement links TRBV10-1 to TRBJ2-3, with unresolved D. Germline V gene data show CDR1 as WNHNN and CDR2 as SYGVQD (reference sequence). The CDR3 has 15 amino acids. V dropped 3 bases and J dropped 1 base, with 11 bases sitting between them. CDR3 nucleotide sequence: TGCGCCAGCAGTGATTTGGTCGGAGGCACAGATACGCAGTATTTT. Amino acid sequence: CASSDLVGGTDTQYF.

The V and J genes are TRBV6-5 and TRBJ2-5; 7 nucleotides line up with TRBD1. The CDR3 runs to 15 residues. Germline CDR1 reads MNHEY; CDR2 reads SVGAGI. J gave up 2 bases and V 4 bases, and 7 bases lay outside the gene matches. Written as DNA, the CDR3 is TGTGCCAGCAGTTCCATAAAGGGGGCTCAAGAGACCCAGTACTTC. It yields the protein CASSSIKGAQETQYF.

About this clone: At one end, the junction sequence differs from germline, possibly due to a read error. CDR3 residues: CASSLPGQQETQYF. Written as DNA, the CDR3 is TGTGCTAGCAGCTTACCGGGACAGCAAGAGACCCAGTACTTC. The rearrangement joins TRBV7-7 to TRBJ2-5; TRBD1 matches at 7 bases. Germline V CDR1 and CDR2: SSHAT, FNYEAQ (reference sequence). This CDR3 contains 14 residues.

The V and J genes are TRBV19 and TRBJ1-2, with no clear D. CDR1 and CDR2 (germline): LNHDA, SQIVND (reference sequence). Trimming pared 3 bases from V and 6 bases from J, leaving 11 bases between. The CDR3 has 13 amino acids. In DNA, the CDR3 is TGTGCCAGTAGTATTCCGCCGTCCGATGGCTACACCTTC. Its translation is CASSIPPSDGYTF.

The rearrangement links TRBV11-3 to TRBJ2-7; TRBD1 aligns across 9 bases. Germline CDR1 is SGHNT and CDR2 is YENEEA. The CDR3 has 15 amino acids. Trimming cost V 4 bases and J 2 bases; bases outside gene matches: 6. CDR3 DNA: TGTGCCAGCAGCTCTCGACAGGGGGACACCTACGAGCAGTACTTC. This translates into CASSSRQGDTYEQYF.

V usage is TRBV5-1 and J usage is TRBJ2-7; D not certain. The CDR3 is 15 residues long. V was shortened by 0 bases and J by 1 base, with 11 bases between the two germline ends. Germline V gene data show CDR1 as SGHRS and CDR2 as YFSETQ. CDR3 residues: CASSLGGRRSYEQYF. The CDR3 nucleotides read TGCGCCAGCAGCTTGGGTGGACGACGATCCTACGAGCAGTACTTC.

The chain links TRBV15 to TRBJ2-3, with 8 bases aligning to TRBD2. V shed 1 base, J shed 2 bases, and the junction held 8 bases outside the gene matches. Germline values: CDR1 LNHNV, CDR2 YYDKDF (reference sequence). The CDR3 runs 17 residues. CDR3: CATSRAGYSGATDTQYF. The CDR3 nucleotides read TGTGCCACCAGCAGAGCGGGGTATAGCGGGGCCACAGATACGCAGTATTTT.